Each of the 32 T cell receptor beta chains below was sequenced from the same sample in a study of blood T cells in healthy people across ages. Combining a sample-barcoded 5' primer with a J-beta primer mix, a second PCR ran for 7 to 11 cycles. TCRdb re-called the 5' RACE reads through MiXCR, storing one row per CDR3 protein. The top ten clones hold roughly 14% of a sample with about 700,000 distinct CDR3 sequences, 32% of them seen once. Sequencing was done on a sample of blood. The receptors originated from a woman of 80 years or more in good health.

J is TRBJ2-7 and V is TRBV11-2; tentative D call: TRBD2 (6 bases). This CDR3 has 13 residues. Germline loops: CDR1 SGHAT, CDR2 FQNNGV. V was clipped by 3 bases and J by 6 bases, with 12 bases between them. CDR3 sequence reads: CASSLGLLSEQYF. The CDR3 region has the DNA TGTGCCAGCAGCTTGGGACTTTTGTCCGAGCAGTACTTC.

This clonotype was seen a few times. A clone one base away is much larger, so this may be a read error. The CDR3 DNA follows: TGTGCCTGGACCCGTCTCAGACAGGGGGCTAGCTATGGCTACACCTTC. Amino acids: CAWTRLRQGASYGYTF. This chain links TRBV30 with TRBJ1-2, with 10 bases identical to TRBD1. The J segment lost 4 bases and the V segment lost 4 bases, leaving 12 bases of the junction unmatched. Germline CDR1 is GTSNPN and CDR2 is SVGIG (reference sequence). This CDR3 comprises 16 residues.

The V and J genes are TRBV12-5 and TRBJ2-5; unclear D gene. There are 13 residues in the CDR3. Looked up from germline, CDR1 is LGHNT and CDR2 is FRNRAP. The CDR3 nucleotides are TGTACCAGTCAACGGCAGCCCCAAGAGACCCAGTACTTC. Protein: CTSQRQPQETQYF.

A word on this clonotype: This may come from a read error, since a much larger clone is one base off. This rearrangement joins TRBV9 to TRBJ1-2; D unclear. The V end lost 0 bases, the J end lost 4 bases, and 10 bases lay between the germline ends. Germline CDR1 reads SGDLS; CDR2 reads YYNGEE. CDR3 length equals 14 residues. The CDR3 coding sequence is TGTGCCAGCAGCGTAGACCAGGAGGGCTATGGCTACACCTTC. Its protein product is CASSVDQEGYGYTF.

This clonotype appeared many times. V and J are TRBV20-1 and TRBJ2-3; D is tentatively TRBD1 or TRBD2 (6 bases each). The CDR3 consists of 15 residues. Germline values: CDR1 DFQATT, CDR2 SNEGSKA (reference sequence). V lost 6 bases to trimming and J lost 1 base, with 17 bases between them. DNA of the CDR3: TGCAGTGCCAGGAATCCGGGGGCCGGCACAGATACGCAGTATTTT. Its protein product is CSARNPGAGTDTQYF.

There are many counts of this clonotype. The CDR3 reads CASSLAGRGLAREQYF. The CDR3 DNA sequence: TGTGCCAGCAGCTTAGCGGGCAGGGGGCTCGCTCGTGAGCAGTACTTC. The chain employs TRBV7-8 and TRBJ2-7; 8 bases are a match to TRBD1. The CDR3 has 16 amino acids. Trimming cost V 0 bases and J 7 bases; bases outside gene matches: 11. The germline V gene has CDR1 SGHVS and CDR2 FQNEAQ.

The chain links TRBV7-6 to TRBJ2-1; 10 bases align to TRBD2. Germline trimming cut 5 bases from V and 6 bases from J; bases unmatched to any gene: 7. In germline, CDR1 is SGHVS, CDR2 FNYEAQ. The CDR3 is 15 amino acids. The DNA for the CDR3 is TGTGCCAGCAGCACAAGCGGGGGGGTAGGCAATGAGCAGTTCTTC. It translates to CASSTSGGVGNEQFF.

Concerning this clonotype itself: A much bigger clone sits one base away, suggesting this may be a read error. The rearrangement joins TRBV20-1 to TRBJ2-1; TRBD2 might be the D (5 bases). CDR1 and CDR2 from the germline V gene are DFQATT and SNEGSKA (reference sequence). V dropped 0 bases and J dropped 8 bases, with 8 bases sitting between them. The length of the CDR3 is 12 residues. The CDR3 loop is CSAREYGDEQFF. As DNA, the CDR3 is TGCAGTGCTAGAGAATACGGGGATGAGCAGTTCTTC.

The chain joins TRBV28 to TRBJ2-7, with TRBD1 matching 9 bases. The CDR3 consists of 15 residues. Germline CDR1 and CDR2: MDHEN and SYDVKM. The V gene end was trimmed by 5 bases and the J gene end by 5 bases; junction bases not matched to a gene: 10. Written as DNA, the CDR3 is TGTGCCAGCAGTCCCATGACACAGGGGGCCCACGAGCAGTACTTC. Encoded protein: CASSPMTQGAHEQYF.

This clonotype was recorded at least ten times. In DNA form, the CDR3 reads TGCGCCAGCAGCCCGGGACAGTCCCGGTATGGCTACACCTTC. This gives the protein CASSPGQSRYGYTF. This chain uses TRBV5-1 with TRBJ1-2; 7 positions match TRBD1. From germline, CDR1 is SGHRS and CDR2 YFSETQ. With 4 bases clipped from V and 5 bases from J, the junction kept 8 bases outside the gene matches. There are 14 residues in the CDR3.

The chain couples TRBV7-2 to TRBJ2-3; 9 nucleotides match TRBD2. Trimming took 3 bases from V and 5 from J; bases not matched to a gene: 12. Germline CDR1 reads SGHTA; CDR2 reads FQGNSA. CDR3 length equals 17 residues. CDR3 coding DNA: TGTGCCAGCAGCTTGGGGTCGGGACTAGCCAGGGGAGATACGCAGTATTTT. This sequence encodes CASSLGSGLARGDTQYF.

This clonotype was detected many times. This rearrangement joins TRBV12-3 or TRBV12-4 to TRBJ2-4; no definite D call. The CDR3 loop spans 12 amino acids. Deletions cut 8 bases from V and 2 bases from J, with 7 bases between. As DNA, the CDR3 is TGTGCCAGCGGTCCTCCCAAAAACATTCAGTACTTC. As protein: CASGPPKNIQYF.

This clonotype was counted at least ten times. The CDR3 loop reads CSVEQVQGTEAFF. CDR3 DNA: TGCAGCGTTGAACAGGTTCAGGGCACTGAAGCTTTCTTT. The genes are TRBV29-1 and TRBJ1-1, with D perhaps TRBD1 (5 bases). V was pared by 2 bases and J by 4 bases, with 11 bases between. The germline gives CDR1 SQVTM, CDR2 ANQGSEA. This CDR3 comprises 13 residues.

This clonotype was seen at least ten times. The rearrangement links TRBV9 to TRBJ2-1; TRBD1 agrees at 10 bases. Germline values: CDR1 SGDLS, CDR2 YYNGEE. This CDR3 region has 18 residues. J was trimmed by 3 bases and V by 3 bases; bases with no gene match: 12. DNA for the CDR3: TGTGCCAGCAGCGCTGGGGGAGCTCGGACAGGGGGCTACAATGAGCAGTTCTTC. Translation: CASSAGGARTGGYNEQFF.

Worth noting for this clonotype: This may be a read error, as it is one base from a much larger clone. In nucleotides, the CDR3 is TGTGCCAGCAACTCCACCCCTGGGGAACAGACCCAGTACTTC. Translating gives CASNSTPGEQTQYF. V usage is TRBV7-8 and J usage is TRBJ2-5; no firm D call. Germline CDR1 is SGHVS and CDR2 is FQNEAQ. The germline V and J ends were trimmed by 7 bases and 6 bases, with 18 bases remaining between them. The length of the CDR3 is 14 residues.

This clonotype was counted many times. The J gene is TRBJ2-7, the V gene TRBV25-1; D tentatively fits TRBD1 or TRBD2 (5 bases each). The ends were cut back, 7 bases at V and 3 bases at J, with 13 bases in the middle. Looked up from germline, CDR1 is MGHDK and CDR2 is SYGVNS. This CDR3 region has 13 residues. CDR3 bases: TGTGCCAGCAATCCCGAGGGGTTCTACGAGCAGTACTTC. This encodes CASNPEGFYEQYF.

This clonotype was found a few times. The chain employs TRBV2 and TRBJ1-5; D uncertain. Germline CDR1 SNHLY, CDR2 FYNNEI. V lost 10 bases and J lost 5, with 15 bases in between. The CDR3 loop spans 13 amino acids. In nucleotides, the CDR3 is TGTGCCACCACGAGCAGGAGAGATCAGCCCCAGCATTTT. Its translation: CATTSRRDQPQHF.

The chain carries TRBV20-1 and TRBJ2-5; no definite D call. CDR1 and CDR2 (germline): DFQATT, SNEGSKA (reference sequence). The CDR3 has 11 residues. The CDR3 DNA reads TGCAGGAAAGGGCCGGCTGTTGTGCAGTACTTC. This translates into CRKGPAVVQYF.

This clonotype was counted ten times or more. V usage is TRBV4-2 and J usage is TRBJ2-4, with 8 positions matching TRBD1. In germline, CDR1 is LGHNA, CDR2 YNFKEQ. The trim removed 4 bases at V and 13 bases at J, leaving 12 bases unmatched. This CDR3 contains 14 residues. CDR3 protein: CASSPVTGEWGQYF. CDR3 sequence (DNA): TGTGCCAGCAGCCCCGTGACAGGGGAGTGGGGGCAGTACTTC.

The CDR3 DNA reads as TGTGCCAGCAGCCAAGGGCCCACAGGGATCGGCTACACCTTC. Its protein product is CASSQGPTGIGYTF. This rearrangement joins TRBV3-1 to TRBJ1-2; D perhaps matches TRBD1 (6 bases). The CDR3 totals 14 residues. With 1 base removed from V and 8 bases from J, the gap between germline ends came to 14 bases. The germline gives CDR1 LGHDT, CDR2 YNNKEL (reference sequence).

J is TRBJ2-1 and V is TRBV24-1; D is possibly TRBD2 (6 bases). Per germline, CDR1 KGHDR and CDR2 SFDVKD. V was pared by 2 bases and J by 6 bases, with 22 bases between. This CDR3 is 18 amino acids long. The CDR3 DNA follows: TGTGCCACCAGTGATTCTTCTTATCCCCTGGCCGGGAGCAATGAGCAGTTCTTC. As protein: CATSDSSYPLAGSNEQFF.

This clonotype was observed a few times. With a much larger clone just one base away, this may be a read error. The chain has TRBV20-1 and TRBJ2-3; a weak D match, TRBD1 (6 bases). The germline V gene has CDR1 DFQATT and CDR2 SNEGSKA (reference sequence). Trimming pared 1 base from V and 2 bases from J, leaving 13 bases between. The CDR3 loop spans 15 amino acids. The CDR3 loop reads CSARGQGRLTDTQYF. The CDR3 coding sequence is TGCAGTGCTAGAGGGCAGGGGAGACTCACAGATACGCAGTATTTT.

This clonotype came up a few times. This chain joins TRBV12-3 or TRBV12-4 and TRBJ2-7, with unresolved D. This CDR3 is built from 13 residues. V was trimmed by 6 bases and J by 4 bases, leaving 13 bases between them. The CDR3 spells CASSPGEIYEQYF. The CDR3 bases are TGTGCCAGCAGCCCGGGCGAGATTTACGAGCAGTACTTC.

CDR3 loop: CASSFYRTSGHTDTQYF. The CDR3 DNA reads as TGCGCCAGCAGCTTTTACCGGACTAGCGGACACACAGATACGCAGTATTTT. The chain carries TRBV5-1 and TRBJ2-3; 10 nucleotides line up with TRBD2. CDR1 SGHRS and CDR2 YFSETQ come from the germline V gene. This CDR3 has 17 residues. The V and J ends lost 2 bases and 2 bases, in that order; junction bases with no gene match: 8.

This clonotype has more than one count but fewer than ten. One junction end does not reproduce the germline sequence, and a read error may be involved. J is TRBJ2-2 and V is TRBV5-1; a weak D match, TRBD2 (7 bases). The length of the CDR3 is 15 residues. CDR1 and CDR2 (germline): SGHRS, YFSETQ. This chain's CDR3 is CASSLKGGSTGERFF. The CDR3 region has the DNA TGCGCCAGCAGCTTGAAGGGGGGGAGCACCGGGGAGCGGTTTTTT.

This clonotype was found a few times. J is TRBJ1-6 and V is TRBV27; D may be TRBD1 (5 bases). The germline V and J ends were trimmed by 1 base and 7 bases, with 17 bases remaining between them. The CDR3 is made up of 17 amino acids. CDR1 and CDR2 (germline): MNHEY, SMNVEV (reference sequence). The CDR3 coding sequence is TGTGCCAGCAGTTTATATCAGGGTCAGTCTTCCAATTCACCCCTCCACTTT. It is translated as CASSLYQGQSSNSPLHF.

This clonotype showed up just a few times. Sequence at one end of the junction differs from germline and may be a read error. The chain has TRBV20-1 and TRBJ2-7, with D unresolved. The CDR3 contains 12 residues. Per the germline V gene, CDR1 is DFQATT and CDR2 is SNEGSKA (reference sequence). The CDR3 nucleotides read TGCAGGGCTAGGCCGGACGGATACGAGCAGTACTTC. It yields the protein CRARPDGYEQYF.

This clonotype was counted between two and nine times. The chain is built from TRBV30 and TRBJ1-3; TRBD1 is a possible D gene (5 bases). V lost 3 bases to trimming and J lost 2 bases, with 14 bases between them. The CDR3 runs 15 residues. Looked up from germline, CDR1 is GTSNPN and CDR2 is SVGIG (reference sequence). The DNA for the CDR3 is TGTGCCTGGAGGATTCTGGGGGTGCCTGGAAACACCATATATTTT. Protein: CAWRILGVPGNTIYF.

Ten or more counts support this clonotype. The rearrangement joins TRBV7-2 to TRBJ2-7; TRBD1 matches at 12 bases. V shed 5 bases and J 7 bases; nucleotides not matched to a gene: 12. The CDR3 extends over 16 amino acids. The germline V gene encodes CDR1 SGHTA and CDR2 FQGNSA. The DNA of the CDR3 is TGTGCCAGCAGCCCCTTCCCGGGACAGGGGGCCGGGGAGCAGTACTTC. Translating it yields CASSPFPGQGAGEQYF.

The CDR3 loop reads CANTGSYNEQYF. The CDR3 region has the DNA TGTGCCAACACGGGGAGCTACAATGAGCAGTACTTC. The rearrangement links TRBV6-5 to TRBJ2-1; D is perhaps TRBD2 (5 bases). The J call is uncertain, as TRBJ2-7 better fits the DNA end. Looked up from germline, CDR1 is MNHEY and CDR2 is SVGAGI. This CDR3 has 12 amino acids.

Of note for this clonotype: Since a much larger clone is just one base distant, this may be a read error. The chain couples TRBV5-1 to TRBJ2-1, with D hard to call. V was shortened by 3 bases and J by 9 bases, with 13 bases between the two germline ends. The CDR3 extends over 13 amino acids. In germline, CDR1 is SGHRS, CDR2 YFSETQ. CDR3 bases: TGCGCCAGCAGCTCGGTGGTCGACCCTGAGCAGTTCTTC. This gives the protein CASSSVVDPEQFF.

This clonotype has ten or more counts. The chain has TRBV9 and TRBJ2-7, with 8 bases fitting TRBD1. From germline, CDR1 is SGDLS and CDR2 YYNGEE. This CDR3 has 15 residues. V lost 4 bases, J lost 5 bases, and 11 bases stayed unmatched. CDR3 residues: CASSPRGTGENEQYF. CDR3 coding DNA: TGTGCCAGCAGCCCCCGGGGGACAGGAGAGAACGAGCAGTACTTC.